This T cell receptor (beta chain) was documented in a study of T cell responses to AZD1222 COVID-19 vaccine. Study details: Researchers grouped second doses given at about 4 or about 12 weeks into one pool.

The CDR3 has 13 residues. Germline V lookup: CDR1 SGHRS, CDR2 YFSETQ. Trimming at V came to 6 bases and at J to 6 bases, leaving 2 bases not matched to a gene. Study-level findings and limits: No day 14 peak samples; only post-peak repertoires were characterized.

The method was immunoSEQ multiplex PCR; TCRdb's version includes in-frame clones alone and lacks a portion of them. This table has about 110,000 clones, roughly 84% appearing once. Regarding this clone: Its antigen remains unidentified.

The chain links TRBV5-1 to TRBJ2-2, with TRBD1 matching 10 bases. Sample: peripheral blood, taken on day 0 of AZD1222 vaccination. The sequence derives from an adult in good health. CDR3 in amino acids: CASKTGGPGELFF. The CDR3 bases are TGCGCCAGCAAGACAGGGGGCCCCGGGGAGCTGTTTTTT.